This record concerns one TCR beta chain sequence. This entry is derived from a study of blood T cell repertoires in COVID-19. The repertoire was sequenced with immunoSEQ multiplex PCR; TCRdb's copy has only in-frame clones and lacks some. This table has 200,000 to 250,000 clones, approximately 80% appearing once. The CDR3 contains 15 residues. The V segment lost 4 bases and the J segment 9 bases; nucleotides outside the gene matches: 8. CDR1 and CDR2 (germline): MDHEN, SYDVKM. The Seattle site enrolled patients during active infection and followed them longitudinally. Sequenced: peripheral blood. This TCR came from a woman older than 75 with COVID-19, enrolled during active disease. The chain carries TRBV28 and TRBJ2-5, with 13 bases that match TRBD2. The CDR3 here is CASSSPGLAGWSQYF. The CDR3 DNA reads as TGTGCCAGCAGTTCGCCGGGACTAGCGGGGTGGTCCCAGTACTTC.